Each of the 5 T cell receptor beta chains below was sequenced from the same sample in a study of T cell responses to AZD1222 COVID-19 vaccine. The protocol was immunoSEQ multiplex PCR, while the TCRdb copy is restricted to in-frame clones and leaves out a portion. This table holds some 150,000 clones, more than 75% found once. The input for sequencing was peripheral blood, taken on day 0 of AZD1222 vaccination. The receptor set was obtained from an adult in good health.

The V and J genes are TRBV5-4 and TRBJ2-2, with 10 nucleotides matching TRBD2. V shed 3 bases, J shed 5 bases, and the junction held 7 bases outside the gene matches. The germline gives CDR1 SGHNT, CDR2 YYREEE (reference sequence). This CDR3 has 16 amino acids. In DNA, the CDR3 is TGTGCCAGCAGCTATCGACTAGCGGGTTGGACCGGGGAGCTGTTTTTT. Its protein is CASSYRLAGWTGELFF.

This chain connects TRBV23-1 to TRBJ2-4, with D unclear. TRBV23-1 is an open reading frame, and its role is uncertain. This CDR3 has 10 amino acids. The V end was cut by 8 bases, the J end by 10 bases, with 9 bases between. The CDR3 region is CASRGWIQYF. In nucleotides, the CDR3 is TGCGCCAGCCGTGGATGGATTCAGTACTTC.

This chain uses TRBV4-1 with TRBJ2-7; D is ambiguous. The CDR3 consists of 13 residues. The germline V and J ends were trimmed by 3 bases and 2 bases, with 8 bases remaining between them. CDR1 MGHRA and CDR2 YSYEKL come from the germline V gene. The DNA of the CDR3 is TGCGCCAGCAGCCACGGATCTACCTACGAGCAGTACTTC. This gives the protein CASSHGSTYEQYF.

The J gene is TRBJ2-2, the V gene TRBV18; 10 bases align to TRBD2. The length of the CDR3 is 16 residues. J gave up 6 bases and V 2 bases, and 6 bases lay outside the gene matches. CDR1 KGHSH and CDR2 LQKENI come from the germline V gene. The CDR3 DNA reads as TGTGCCAGCTCACCAAGGGCTAGCGGGAGCCCCGGGGAGCTGTTTTTT. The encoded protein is CASSPRASGSPGELFF.

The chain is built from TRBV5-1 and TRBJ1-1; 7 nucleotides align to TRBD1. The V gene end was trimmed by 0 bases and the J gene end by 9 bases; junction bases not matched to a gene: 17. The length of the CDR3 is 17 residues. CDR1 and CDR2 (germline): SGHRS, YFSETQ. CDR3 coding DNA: TGCGCCAGCAGCTTGGGGCACCTCCCGACAGGGTCTGGAAAAGCTTTCTTT. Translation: CASSLGHLPTGSGKAFF.